Each of the 14 T cell receptor beta chains below was sequenced from the same sample in a study of blood T cell repertoires in COVID-19. Generated by immunoSEQ multiplex PCR, the TCRdb table keeps only in-frame clones and is missing some. The sample gives about 120,000 clones, approximately 87% of which show up once; roughly 7.9% is in the top ten. The specimen was peripheral blood. The source is a man in his 70s who had recovered from COVID-19.

This chain connects TRBV6-6 to TRBJ2-7; TRBD2 agrees at 9 bases. This CDR3 has 15 amino acids. V was clipped by 6 bases and J by 5 bases; unmatched bases: 11. Germline V gives CDR1 MNHNY, CDR2 SVGAGI (reference sequence). The DNA of the CDR3 is TGTGCCAGCAGCTTGATTAGCGGGAGTAACAACGAGCAGTACTTC. As protein: CASSLISGSNNEQYF.

This clone occurred a few times. CDR3 in DNA: TGTGCCAGCAGCTTAGCGGAAGGCAGGGCGGCAGATACGCAGTATTTT. Translation: CASSLAEGRAADTQYF. The chain joins TRBV7-6 to TRBJ2-3, with TRBD1 as a possible D gene (5 bases). Deletions cut 0 bases from V and 4 bases from J, with 14 bases between. CDR1 and CDR2 (germline): SGHVS, FNYEAQ. This CDR3 contains 16 residues.

This clone was recorded a few times. V is TRBV25-1 and J is TRBJ2-6, with D hard to call. The V end lost 8 bases, the J end lost 2 bases, and 7 bases lay between the germline ends. In germline, CDR1 is MGHDK, CDR2 SYGVNS. The CDR3 is 13 amino acids. CDR3 sequence: CASRRTGANVLTF. CDR3 DNA sequence: TGTGCCAGCCGGCGGACTGGGGCCAACGTCCTGACTTTC.

V usage is TRBV6-4 and J usage is TRBJ2-1; D is unclear. The germline V gene encodes CDR1 MRHNA and CDR2 SNTAGT. Trimming shortened V by 3 bases and J by 1 base, and 13 bases separated the two germline ends. The CDR3 is made up of 16 amino acids. The DNA of the CDR3 is TGTGCCAGCAGTGAATCTGAGTGGTCGTCCTACAATGAGCAGTTCTTC. It codes for CASSESEWSSYNEQFF.

V usage is TRBV7-2 and J usage is TRBJ2-7, with TRBD2 matching 8 bases. With V trimmed by 3 bases and J by 2 bases, 6 bases remained unmatched. CDR1 is SGHTA, CDR2 FQGNSA, per germline. The CDR3 length is 15 residues. The CDR3 is CASSFGLAGAYEQYF. The CDR3 DNA follows: TGTGCCAGCAGCTTCGGACTAGCTGGTGCCTACGAGCAGTACTTC.

V and J are TRBV6-5 and TRBJ2-7, with a tentative D call TRBD1 (6 bases). Trimming took off 6 bases at V and 2 bases at J, with 11 bases between the two ends. The CDR3 loop spans 13 amino acids. CDR1 MNHEY and CDR2 SVGAGI come from the germline V gene. CDR3: CASRKGVPYEQYF. CDR3 nucleotides: TGTGCCAGCAGGAAGGGGGTGCCCTACGAGCAGTACTTC.

The chain uses TRBV4-1 and TRBJ2-3; possibly TRBD2 for D (7 bases). This CDR3 spans 16 amino acids. Germline CDR1 and CDR2: MGHRA and YSYEKL. V shed 0 bases and J shed 3 bases, with 13 bases lying between them. The CDR3 DNA reads as TGCGCCAGCAGCCAAGATAGGGGGGGAGGGACAGATACGCAGTATTTT. Translated: CASSQDRGGGTDTQYF.

The chain uses TRBV28 and TRBJ2-7; 8 bases fit TRBD2. The V gene's germline CDR1 is MDHEN and CDR2 SYDVKM. This CDR3 has 16 residues. The trim removed 4 bases at V and 0 bases at J, leaving 8 bases unmatched. The CDR3 spells CASSSMTSANSYEQYF. Written as DNA, the CDR3 is TGTGCCAGCAGTTCTATGACTAGCGCGAACTCCTACGAGCAGTACTTC.

Concerning this clone: At one boundary the junction diverges from the germline segment, which might be a read error. At the DNA level, this CDR3 is encoded by other sequences in the same sample as well. In DNA, the CDR3 is TGCGCCAGTAGCTTACAGGGGGAGGATGGCTACACCTTC. Translating gives CASSLQGEDGYTF. The chain links TRBV5-1 to TRBJ1-2; 8 bases are shared with TRBD1. The CDR3 spans 13 residues. The germline gives CDR1 SGHRS, CDR2 YFSETQ. The full variable domain, its missing parts supplied by reference TRBV5-1 and TRBJ1-2, is KAGVTQTPRYLIKTRGQQVTLSCSPISGHRSVSWYQQTPGQGLQFLFEYFSETQRNKGNFPGRFSGRQFSNSRSEMNVSTLELGDSALYLCASSLQGEDGYTFGSGTRLTVV.

The rearrangement joins TRBV28 to TRBJ2-3, with TRBD2 matching over 13 bases. The CDR3 is 20 residues long. V dropped 6 bases and J dropped 1; count of bases not matched to a gene: 16. Germline assignment: CDR1 MDHEN and CDR2 SYDVKM. The CDR3 bases are TGTGCCAGCAGGTCGGGGTTTACTAGCGGGAGGGCCCGGGGCACAGATACGCAGTATTTT. Its protein is CASRSGFTSGRARGTDTQYF. Combining the CDR3 with reference TRBV28 and TRBJ2-3 gives the whole variable domain DVKVTQSSRYLVKRTGEKVFLECVQDMDHENMFWYRQDPGLGLRLIYFSYDVKMKEKGDIPEGYSVSREKKERFSLILESASTNQTSMYLCASRSGFTSGRARGTDTQYFGPGTRLTVL.

In its sample, this clone was seen a few times. The chain has TRBV7-8 and TRBJ1-5; 10 positions agree with TRBD1. In germline, CDR1 is SGHVS, CDR2 FQNEAQ. With 2 bases clipped from V and 7 bases from J, the junction kept 8 bases outside the gene matches. The CDR3 contains 16 residues. The CDR3 protein is CASSLTGTGVLQPQHF. The CDR3 bases are TGTGCCAGCAGCTTAACCGGGACAGGGGTTTTACAGCCCCAGCATTTT.

The genes are TRBV2 and TRBJ1-2; D is unclear. The CDR3 loop spans 13 amino acids. The germline V and J ends were trimmed by 3 bases and 3 bases, with 8 bases remaining between them. CDR1 and CDR2 (germline): SNHLY, FYNNEI. The CDR3 sequence: CASSDRRDYGYTF. The CDR3 nucleotides read TGTGCCAGCAGTGATCGGAGGGACTATGGCTACACCTTC.

This clone was observed a handful of times. The chain carries TRBV4-1 and TRBJ2-7; 8 nucleotides line up with TRBD1. The CDR3 has 16 amino acids. CDR1 MGHRA and CDR2 YSYEKL come from the germline V gene. V was clipped by 4 bases and J by 0 bases; unmatched bases: 8. The chain's CDR3 is CASSRQTGARSYEQYF. DNA of the CDR3: TGCGCCAGCAGCCGGCAGACAGGGGCCCGCTCCTACGAGCAGTACTTC.

This sequence joins TRBV9 and TRBJ1-1, with D unresolved. There are 14 residues in the CDR3. Trimming pared 4 bases from V and 0 bases from J, leaving 10 bases between. CDR1 is SGDLS and CDR2 is YYNGEE in the germline V gene. In nucleotides, the CDR3 is TGTGCCAGCAGCCCAAATCCCATGAACACTGAAGCTTTCTTT. Its translation is CASSPNPMNTEAFF.